The 28 T cell receptor beta chains reported below all come from one sample, sequenced in a study of T-cell memory formation after mild COVID-19. TCRdb recomputed calls from the 5' RACE reads with MiXCR, one row per CDR3 protein. Found here are 300,000 to 400,000 distinct CDR3 sequences, roughly 15% of them singletons; the top ten hold approximately 20%. The material sequenced was PBMCs or a T cell subset sorted from them (not recorded which). The receptors stem from a man aged 18-30 years who had mild COVID-19 (a few samples of this study predate the infection). Cell type and time point are not known.

The gene calls are TRBV3-1 and TRBJ1-1; maybe TRBD1 (6 bases). V dropped 4 bases and J dropped 10 bases, with 13 bases sitting between them. Germline V lookup: CDR1 LGHDT, CDR2 YNNKEL (reference sequence). This CDR3 contains 12 residues. The CDR3 loop is CASSRREGGAFF. The CDR3 region has the DNA TGTGCCAGCAGCCGGAGGGAGGGGGGAGCTTTCTTT. Full variable domain (rest looked up from reference TRBV3-1 and TRBJ1-1): DTAVSQTPKYLVTQMGNDKSIKCEQNLGHDTMYWYKQDSKKFLKIMFSYNNKELIINETVPNRFSPKSPDKAHLNLHINSLELGDSAVYFCASSRREGGAFFGQGTRLTVV.

This clonotype was observed at least ten times. The V and J genes are TRBV12-3 or TRBV12-4 and TRBJ2-3; D uncertain. V was trimmed by 4 bases and J by 6 bases, leaving 26 bases between them. The CDR3 contains 18 residues. CDR3 bases: TGTGCCAGCAGTTATCTCGCGCGCGGACCCACCACCGGGGATACGCAGTATTTT. It yields the protein CASSYLARGPTTGDTQYF.

This clonotype turned up a few times. The CDR3 DNA is TGCGCCAGCAGCTTGGTGGATTATAATTCACCCCTCCACTTT. It encodes CASSLVDYNSPLHF. The chain is built from TRBV5-1 and TRBJ1-6, with D hard to call. The CDR3 is 14 residues long. The ends were cut back, 0 bases at V and 4 bases at J, with 5 bases in the middle. Per the germline V gene, CDR1 is SGHRS and CDR2 is YFSETQ.

The gene calls are TRBV12-5 and TRBJ2-5, with 11 bases identical to TRBD2. The CDR3 has 16 residues. Germline lookup yields CDR1 LGHNT and CDR2 FRNRAP. V was clipped by 1 base and J by 2 bases; unmatched bases: 3. The CDR3 region has the DNA TGTGCTAGTGGTTTGGGACTAGCGGGGACACAAGAGACCCAGTACTTC. Its protein product is CASGLGLAGTQETQYF.

This clonotype was counted between two and nine times. The chain links TRBV18 to TRBJ2-3; maybe TRBD1 (5 bases). With 6 bases removed from V and 2 bases from J, the gap between germline ends came to 6 bases. The CDR3 loop spans 12 amino acids. Germline V gene sequence: CDR1 KGHSH, CDR2 LQKENI. CDR3 loop: CASSRDTDTQYF. The CDR3 bases are TGTGCCAGCTCCAGGGACACAGATACGCAGTATTTT.

The CDR3 region is CSAREMAKGDSPLHF. In DNA, the CDR3 is TGCAGTGCTAGAGAGATGGCTAAAGGGGATTCACCCCTCCACTTT. This chain uses TRBV20-1 with TRBJ1-6, with D tentatively TRBD1 (5 bases). The V gene lost 0 bases and the J gene lost 8 bases, with 14 bases spanning the gap. The CDR3 is 15 residues long. Germline assignment: CDR1 DFQATT and CDR2 SNEGSKA (reference sequence).

There are many counts of this clonotype. In DNA form, the CDR3 reads TGTGCCAGCAGCTCAGGGGTTGGGGGCTACACCTTC. Its protein product is CASSSGVGGYTF. The chain employs TRBV7-2 and TRBJ1-2, with a weak D call TRBD1 (6 bases). V was shortened by 4 bases and J by 8 bases, with 11 bases between the two germline ends. This CDR3 is built from 12 residues. CDR1 and CDR2 from the germline V gene are SGHTA and FQGNSA.

The rearrangement uses TRBV9 and TRBJ2-1, with 10 bases aligning to TRBD2. CDR3 length: 16 amino acids. The ends lost 3 bases at V and 7 bases at J; junction bases unmatched: 10. Germline CDR1 SGDLS, CDR2 YYNGEE. CDR3 nucleotides: TGTGCCAGCAGCGGGCCAGCGGGGGGGCCTAGGAATGAGCAGTTCTTC. Translating it yields CASSGPAGGPRNEQFF.

This clonotype was observed a few times. The chain employs TRBV4-3 and TRBJ1-5, with 11 bases identical to TRBD1. CDR1 LGHNA and CDR2 YSLEER come from the germline V gene. The CDR3 totals 20 residues. V trimming: 2 bases; J trimming: 6 bases; junction bases outside the gene matches: 18. CDR3: CASSQSGGQGANDCSQPQHF. In nucleotides, the CDR3 is TGCGCCAGCAGCCAATCGGGTGGACAGGGGGCGAACGATTGTAGTCAGCCCCAGCATTTT.

This clonotype was counted only a few times. The chain couples TRBV6-1 to TRBJ2-3, with D perhaps TRBD2 (7 bases). Germline V gives CDR1 MNHNS, CDR2 SASEGT. Between the trimmed V and J ends, which lost 4 bases and 5 bases, there was a span of 19 bases. This CDR3 has 16 residues. The CDR3 sequence: CASSVGGWRGRDTQYF. The CDR3 nucleotides are TGTGCCAGCAGTGTAGGGGGTTGGCGGGGGAGAGATACGCAGTATTTT.

CDR3 bases: TGCGCCAGCAGCCAAGTAAACGGGAACACCGGGGAGCTGTTTTTT. Translated: CASSQVNGNTGELFF. This rearrangement joins TRBV4-3 to TRBJ2-2; no clear D. The V and J ends lost 1 base and 1 base respectively, with 7 bases between them. The CDR3 spans 15 residues. CDR1 and CDR2 (germline): LGHNA, YSLEER.

This clonotype was found a few times. V is TRBV7-2 and J is TRBJ1-5; TRBD1 matches at 7 bases. Trimming cost V 5 bases and J 3 bases; bases outside gene matches: 7. This CDR3 is 15 amino acids long. Germline V gene data show CDR1 as SGHTA and CDR2 as FQGNSA. CDR3 in amino acids: CASSLRDSFNQPQHF. The CDR3 DNA follows: TGTGCCAGCAGCCTGAGGGACAGCTTCAATCAGCCCCAGCATTTT.

V is TRBV5-1 and J is TRBJ1-1; D gene ambiguous. CDR1 SGHRS and CDR2 YFSETQ come from the germline V gene. The CDR3 covers 15 residues. V lost 5 bases to trimming and J lost 1 base, with 15 bases between them. CDR3 sequence reads: CASRPLGNGNTEAFF. Written as DNA, the CDR3 is TGCGCCAGCAGACCCTTGGGCAACGGGAACACTGAAGCTTTCTTT.

This clonotype appeared a few times. The rearrangement links TRBV4-1 to TRBJ2-1; possibly TRBD2 for D (6 bases). Germline V gene sequence: CDR1 MGHRA, CDR2 YSYEKL. V was shortened by 2 bases and J by 11 bases, with 13 bases between the two germline ends. The CDR3 consists of 13 residues. Here the CDR3 reads CASSQSPGLQQFF. DNA of the CDR3: TGCGCCAGCAGCCAATCCCCGGGACTGCAGCAGTTCTTC.

The chain employs TRBV6-5 and TRBJ2-3; D is unclear. Trimming took 2 bases from V and 4 from J, leaving 10 bases between them. CDR1 and CDR2 from the germline V gene are MNHEY and SVGAGI. CDR3 size: 14 residues. The CDR3 is CASSYDSGPDTQYF. As DNA, the CDR3 is TGTGCCAGCAGTTACGATTCGGGCCCAGATACGCAGTATTTT.

This clonotype was detected only a few times. The chain combines TRBV28 with TRBJ1-5, with D tentatively TRBD1 (6 bases). Looked up from germline, CDR1 is MDHEN and CDR2 is SYDVKM. The CDR3 runs to 13 residues. V was clipped by 6 bases and J by 5 bases, with 11 bases between them. DNA for the CDR3: TGTGCCAGCAGACAGGGTGGGGATCAGCCCCAGCATTTT. Its translation: CASRQGGDQPQHF.

Ten or more counts support this clonotype. The chain joins TRBV5-1 to TRBJ2-3, with D perhaps matching TRBD2 (5 bases). CDR1 and CDR2 from the germline V gene are SGHRS and YFSETQ. This CDR3 contains 13 residues. V was shortened by 5 bases and J by 4 bases, with 11 bases between the two germline ends. The CDR3 DNA reads as TGCGCCAGCAGGCCGGGGAGTTCAGATACGCAGTATTTT. Encoded protein: CASRPGSSDTQYF.

This chain uses TRBV7-6 with TRBJ2-5, with D perhaps being TRBD1 or TRBD2 (5 bases each). Trimming took 5 bases from V and 4 from J, leaving 17 bases between them. The CDR3 extends over 15 amino acids. Per germline, CDR1 SGHVS and CDR2 FNYEAQ. Here the CDR3 DNA reads TGTGCCAGCAGCCCAGCTTGGGGGAAAGTAGAGACCCAGTACTTC. Protein: CASSPAWGKVETQYF.

The chain joins TRBV6-6 to TRBJ2-4, with a weak D call TRBD2 (6 bases). Trimming removed 2 bases at V and 3 bases at J, with 14 bases between. The V gene's germline CDR1 is MNHNY and CDR2 SVGAGI (reference sequence). This CDR3 is built from 16 residues. In DNA, the CDR3 is TGTGCCAGCAGTTACGGGGACTGGGGCGACAAAAACATTCAGTACTTC. Protein sequence: CASSYGDWGDKNIQYF.

The V call is TRBV11-2, the J call TRBJ2-7; D is unclear. Between the trimmed V and J ends, which lost 0 bases and 5 bases, there was a span of 8 bases. CDR3 length: 13 amino acids. CDR1 and CDR2 from the germline V gene are SGHAT and FQNNGV. The CDR3 sequence: CASSLEVGNEQYF. The CDR3, as DNA: TGTGCCAGCAGCTTAGAGGTGGGGAACGAGCAGTACTTC.

This clonotype showed up many times. This chain connects TRBV7-8 to TRBJ2-1; no clear D. The germline V and J ends were trimmed by 2 bases and 4 bases, with 12 bases remaining between them. This CDR3 contains 15 residues. The germline gives CDR1 SGHVS, CDR2 FQNEAQ. CDR3 loop: CASSLRAETYNEQFF. In nucleotides, the CDR3 is TGTGCCAGCAGCTTAAGGGCGGAGACTTACAATGAGCAGTTCTTC.

The rearrangement joins TRBV7-6 to TRBJ1-5; no definite D call. Germline CDR1 reads SGHVS; CDR2 reads FNYEAQ. Trimming stripped 4 bases from V and 1 base from J, with 23 bases between. CDR3 size: 19 residues. The CDR3, as DNA: TGTGCCAGCAGCTCAAACTCCGGGAGGAAAGAGGGAAGCAATCAGCCCCAGCATTTT. Protein sequence: CASSSNSGRKEGSNQPQHF.

This clonotype was counted only a few times. The chain joins TRBV19 to TRBJ1-4; D is uncertain. Trimming left V 6 bases short and J 8 bases short, with 16 bases between. This CDR3 region has 14 residues. Germline-derived CDR1 and CDR2 are LNHDA and SQIVND (reference sequence). This CDR3 reads CASRVDTGEEKLFF. CDR3 nucleotides: TGTGCCAGTAGGGTCGATACCGGGGAAGAAAAACTGTTTTTT.

This clonotype was counted between two and nine times. CDR3: CASSYFGGRDTQYF. CDR3 nucleotides: TGTGCCAGCAGTTACTTCGGGGGCAGAGATACGCAGTATTTT. The genes are TRBV6-2 or TRBV6-3 and TRBJ2-3; either TRBD1 or TRBD2 may supply D (6 bases each). This CDR3 comprises 14 residues. Germline V gene data show CDR1 as MNHEY and CDR2 as SVGEGT. Trimming took off 1 base at V and 5 bases at J, with 10 bases between the two ends.

V gene TRBV5-1 combines with J gene TRBJ2-7; the match to TRBD1 covers 7 bases. There are 14 residues in the CDR3. V was pared by 4 bases and J by 4 bases, with 8 bases of the junction left unmatched. Germline values: CDR1 SGHRS, CDR2 YFSETQ. The CDR3 region has the DNA TGCGCCAGCAGCCGGACAGGCGAGCCGTACGAGCAGTACTTC. Amino acid sequence: CASSRTGEPYEQYF.

The sample holds many counts of this clonotype. V is TRBV7-2 and J is TRBJ1-1; 12 bases align to TRBD1. Germline V gene lookup returns CDR1 SGHTA and CDR2 FQGNSA. J gave up 5 bases and V 4 bases, and 8 bases lay outside the gene matches. The CDR3 sequence is 16 residues long. CDR3 residues: CASSSGQGAGGTEAFF. CDR3 nucleotide sequence: TGTGCCAGCAGCTCGGGACAGGGGGCTGGGGGGACTGAAGCTTTCTTT. The whole variable domain, remainder taken from reference TRBV7-2 and TRBJ1-1, is GAGVSQSPSNKVTEKGKDVELRCDPISGHTALYWYRQSLGQGLEFLIYFQGNSAPDKSGLPSDRFSAERTGGSVSTLTIQRTQQEDSAVYLCASSSGQGAGGTEAFFGQGTRLTVV.

The rearrangement uses TRBV11-2 and TRBJ1-1; D gene unclear. Germline values: CDR1 SGHAT, CDR2 FQNNGV. V lost 6 bases, J lost 5 bases, and 19 bases lay in between. This CDR3 spans 15 amino acids. The CDR3 sequence is CASSGTSVMGTEAFF. DNA of the CDR3: TGTGCCAGCAGTGGTACAAGTGTAATGGGGACTGAAGCTTTCTTT.

In this sample, this clonotype turned up a few times. The genes are TRBV6-2 or TRBV6-3 and TRBJ1-1, with no clear D. The germline V and J ends were trimmed by 8 bases and 3 bases, with 13 bases remaining between them. Germline CDR1 is MNHEY and CDR2 is SVGEGT. The CDR3 loop spans 13 amino acids. CDR3 in amino acids: CASVNILDTEAFF. CDR3 bases: TGTGCCAGCGTAAATATTTTGGACACTGAAGCTTTCTTT.